The 8 T cell receptor beta chains below come from one sample, sequenced in a study of beta chain features in type 1 diabetes. The study's findings and limits: Shorter TCRB CDR3s, moderately but significantly so, marked every one of the four CD4+ subsets in Type 1 diabetes patients.

No antigens are known for them. Since all of the isolated RNA was reverse transcribed, expressed TCRB transcripts were what got sequenced. The method was immunoSEQ multiplex PCR; TCRdb's version includes in-frame clones alone and lacks a portion of them. The sample consists of about 140,000 clones, about an eighth of them appearing once. Input material: central memory CD4+ T cells from blood. The receptors shown here come from a man younger than 30 with type 1 diabetes.

This chain connects TRBV6-6 to TRBJ2-2; tentative D call: TRBD2 (5 bases). The CDR3 has 13 amino acids. Between the trimmed V and J ends, which lost 7 bases and 4 bases, there was a span of 10 bases. Germline V CDR1 and CDR2: MNHNY, SVGAGI (reference sequence). DNA of the CDR3: TGTGCCAGCATACCAGCGGCCACCGGGGAGCTGTTTTTT. Translating it yields CASIPAATGELFF.

This clone has only a few counts. The rearrangement joins TRBV2 to TRBJ1-1; 11 bases are a match to TRBD1. CDR1 and CDR2 from the germline V gene are SNHLY and FYNNEI. CDR3 size: 13 residues. Germline trimming cut 11 bases from V and 6 bases from J; bases unmatched to any gene: 8. The CDR3 loop is CAGQGALRAEAFF. CDR3 bases: TGTGCCGGACAGGGGGCCCTAAGGGCTGAAGCTTTCTTT.

This clone was seen ten or more times. This chain connects TRBV7-7 to TRBJ2-1; D gene unclear. Trimming removed 1 base from V and 6 bases from J, with 7 bases in between. CDR3 size: 13 residues. Germline V CDR1 and CDR2: SSHAT, FNYEAQ (reference sequence). The chain's CDR3 is CASSLGAINEQFF. Written as DNA, the CDR3 is TGTGCCAGCAGCTTAGGCGCGATCAATGAGCAGTTCTTC.

This clone occurred a few times. The chain combines TRBV5-4 with TRBJ1-2; D call uncertain. The CDR3 contains 12 residues. CDR1 SGHNT and CDR2 YYREEE come from the germline V gene (reference sequence). The V end lost 4 bases, the J end lost 4 bases, and 8 bases lay between the germline ends. DNA for the CDR3: TGTGCCAGCAGCGACGGTTCCTATGGCTACACCTTC. It translates to CASSDGSYGYTF.

V and J are TRBV30 and TRBJ2-7; D gene unclear. V lost 3 bases and J lost 3, with 6 bases in between. The CDR3 sequence is 11 residues long. CDR1 GTSNPN and CDR2 SVGIG come from the germline V gene (reference sequence). The CDR3 DNA reads as TGTGCCTGGAGAGTCCACTACGAGCAGTACTTC. Its protein product is CAWRVHYEQYF.

This chain uses TRBV5-1 with TRBJ2-1; 7 positions agree with TRBD1. CDR1 SGHRS and CDR2 YFSETQ come from the germline V gene. The CDR3 sequence is 15 residues long. V shed 0 bases and J 9 bases; nucleotides not matched to a gene: 9. The CDR3 region has the DNA TGCGCCAGCAGCTTGGAGACAGGGACGGGCGGTGAGCAGTTCTTC. Translation: CASSLETGTGGEQFF.

This chain connects TRBV27 to TRBJ1-1; tentatively, D is TRBD1 (5 bases). CDR3 length: 13 amino acids. CDR1 and CDR2 from the germline V gene are MNHEY and SMNVEV (reference sequence). V lost 6 bases to trimming and J lost 8 bases, with 16 bases between them. The CDR3 loop reads CASSFLGEGEAFF. The CDR3 region has the DNA TGTGCCAGCAGCTTCCTGGGGGAAGGAGAAGCTTTCTTT.

The chain combines TRBV7-6 with TRBJ1-2; tentatively, D is TRBD1 (5 bases). CDR1 is SGHVS and CDR2 is FNYEAQ in the germline V gene. The CDR3 consists of 15 residues. V was clipped by 2 bases and J by 2 bases, with 12 bases between them. CDR3 sequence (DNA): TGTGCCAGCAGCTTATCAGCAGGGTCCAACTATGGCTACACCTTC. Translating gives CASSLSAGSNYGYTF.